This is a list of T cell receptor beta chains from one sample in a study of cytotoxic CD8 clonotypes in ibrutinib-treated CLL. Sequenced by immunoSEQ multiplex PCR; TCRdb stores in-frame clones only, minus some. The sample records 150,000 to 200,000 clones, about 88% being singletons. The material was PBMCs, obtained at disease progression, from a patient treated with ibrutinib. Every receptor here comes from a human donor with chronic lymphocytic leukemia. Both conserved end residues are part of each CDR3. A D gene is named only where the DNA matches it firmly. Only some rows state a clone size, as once, few, many or a class for expanded clones.

TRBD2 TRBJ2-1 . TRBV6-4 TGTGCCAGCAGTGACTCGCTAGCGGCCTACAATGAGCAGTTCTTC CASSDSLAAYNEQFF
. TRBJ2-3 . TRBV4-3 TGCGCCAGCAGCCAAGATTCTTGGAGTTTCGCGGCGTATTTT CASSQDSWSFAAYF
. TRBJ1-2 . TRBV29-1 TGCAGCGTTGAGGTCCCTTCCCTCTATGGCTACACCTTC CSVEVPSLYGYTF
TRBD2 TRBJ2-1 . TRBV27 TGTGCCAGCAGTTCACGACTAGCGGGAGGGCCAGGTTTAAACAATGAGCAGTTCTTC CASSSRLAGGPGLNNEQFF
TRBD1 TRBJ2-7 . TRBV5-1 TGCGCCAGCAGCTTGGCGGGACAGGGGGCGAAAGAGCAGTACTTC CASSLAGQGAKEQYF
TRBD2 TRBJ2-7 . TRBV28 TGTGCCAGCGGGGCACTAGCGGGAGGTACCTACGAGCAGTACTTC CASGALAGGTYEQYF
TRBD2 TRBJ2-5 . TRBV28 TGTGCCAGCAGTTGGGGACTAGCGGGTCAAGAGACCCAGTACTTC CASSWGLAGQETQYF
. TRBJ2-7 . TRBV28 TGTGCCAGCAGGGGAGCCGGGACACTCTACGAGCAGTACTTC CASRGAGTLYEQYF
. TRBJ2-1 . TRBV7-2 TGTGCCAGCAGCTTAGTGGCTAGCGTAATGTACAATGAGCAGTTCTTC CASSLVASVMYNEQFF
. TRBJ1-5 . TRBV7-2 TGTGCCAGCAGCCCCAGCAATCAGCCCCAGCATTTT CASSPSNQPQHF
TRBD1 TRBJ2-7 once TRBV19 TGTGCCAGTAGTCCCGGGACAGGGAACGAGCAGTACTTC CASSPGTGNEQYF
TRBD2 TRBJ2-1 few TRBV29-1 TGCAGCGTTGAGGGGGGACGGGAGGGCCGTTTCTCCTACAATGAGCAGTTCTTC CSVEGGREGRFSYNEQFF
. TRBJ1-1 . TRBV27 TGTGCCAGCAGTCCTCTAACGACAGGTCTTAGCACTGAAGCTTTCTTT CASSPLTTGLSTEAFF
TRBD2 TRBJ2-3 . TRBV18 TGTGCCAGCTCCATTATGAGCGGGACTAGCGGGCGGACAGATACGCAGTATTTT CASSIMSGTSGRTDTQYF